Listed below are T cell receptor beta chains from one sample, sequenced in a study of T-cell memory formation after mild COVID-19. TCRdb passed the 5' RACE reads through MiXCR, listing each CDR3 protein once. The table lists about 180,000 distinct CDR3 sequences, 16% of them singletons. The specimen was PBMCs or a T cell subset sorted from them (not recorded which). These receptors originate from an adult woman who had mild COVID-19 (a few samples of this study predate the infection). Cell type and time point are not known. The conserved cysteine and the conserved F or W are not part of the CDR3 here. The order of the fields is V gene, CDR3 length, D gene, CDR3 protein. The D gene is left open where the match is weak.

v_gene: TRBV5-1
len: 14
d_gene: TRBD1
CDR3aa: ASSPGQGILWTEAF

v_gene: TRBV20-1
len: 9
d_gene: NA
CDR3aa: SARDSRLQF

v_gene: TRBV12-3/TRBV12-4
len: 12
d_gene: TRBD1
CDR3aa: ASLQGISYNEQF

v_gene: TRBV2
len: 12
d_gene: NA
CDR3aa: ASRQTTSTDTQY

v_gene: TRBV5-1
len: 12
d_gene: TRBD1
CDR3aa: ASSPGQVNYEQY

v_gene: TRBV19
len: 13
d_gene: TRBD1
CDR3aa: ASSVQGPGANVLT

v_gene: TRBV6-5
len: 14
d_gene: NA
CDR3aa: ASSYSRLARSYEQY

v_gene: TRBV6-2/TRBV6-3
len: 11
d_gene: NA
CDR3aa: ASSLQEVYGYT

v_gene: TRBV5-1
len: 13
d_gene: NA
CDR3aa: ASSRTRTGLETQY

v_gene: TRBV7-6
len: 13
d_gene: NA
CDR3aa: ASSLRGAPTDTQY

v_gene: TRBV5-1
len: 14
d_gene: TRBD2
CDR3aa: ASSVGGGPYYNEQF

v_gene: TRBV30
len: 10
d_gene: NA
CDR3aa: AWSVTADTQY

v_gene: TRBV12-3/TRBV12-4
len: 13
d_gene: NA
CDR3aa: ASSLWRASTDTQY

v_gene: TRBV6-5
len: 11
d_gene: NA
CDR3aa: ASRALDQQPQH

v_gene: TRBV5-1
len: 10
d_gene: NA
CDR3aa: ASVGSGNTIY

v_gene: TRBV3-1
len: 11
d_gene: NA
CDR3aa: ASSHFSAYEQY

v_gene: TRBV20-1
len: 12
d_gene: NA
CDR3aa: SARDWGPWDTQY

v_gene: TRBV7-6
len: 14
d_gene: TRBD2
CDR3aa: ASSLLAGGIADTQY

v_gene: TRBV4-3
len: 12
d_gene: NA
CDR3aa: ASSPGGAGDTQY

v_gene: TRBV30
len: 9
d_gene: NA
CDR3aa: AWSVGAEQF

v_gene: TRBV5-1
len: 10
d_gene: NA
CDR3aa: ASSFKGNIQY

v_gene: TRBV7-9
len: 13
d_gene: TRBD2
CDR3aa: ASSQTSGSTDTQY

v_gene: TRBV7-9
len: 12
d_gene: TRBD1
CDR3aa: ASSLATGEDTQY

v_gene: TRBV11-2
len: 11
d_gene: NA
CDR3aa: ASSRTARDAQY

v_gene: TRBV24-1
len: 11
d_gene: TRBD2
CDR3aa: ATSGGLAEEQF

v_gene: TRBV15
len: 14
d_gene: NA
CDR3aa: ATSSRGARGNQPQH

v_gene: TRBV4-1
len: 14
d_gene: TRBD2
CDR3aa: ASSQEPGLASYEQY

v_gene: TRBV24-1
len: 16
d_gene: TRBD2
CDR3aa: ATSGQPGTSGSLDTQY

v_gene: TRBV3-1
len: 13
d_gene: NA
CDR3aa: ASSLGLQRTDTQY

v_gene: TRBV9
len: 9
d_gene: NA
CDR3aa: ASSVQDTQY

v_gene: TRBV4-1
len: 13
d_gene: NA
CDR3aa: ASSQDPPGPVKAF

v_gene: TRBV25-1
len: 12
d_gene: TRBD1
CDR3aa: ASSEDRVFSPLH

v_gene: TRBV5-1
len: 11
d_gene: NA
CDR3aa: ASSSGGTDTQY

v_gene: TRBV5-6
len: 11
d_gene: NA
CDR3aa: ASRKRRNTEAF

v_gene: TRBV5-1
len: 12
d_gene: NA
CDR3aa: ASRKDGSLDTQY

v_gene: TRBV5-1
len: 11
d_gene: NA
CDR3aa: ASSPHPEDTQY

v_gene: TRBV2
len: 12
d_gene: NA
CDR3aa: ASSVGSNTGELF

v_gene: TRBV7-9
len: 12
d_gene: TRBD2
CDR3aa: ASSKTSGDHEQY

v_gene: TRBV4-1
len: 14
d_gene: TRBD2
CDR3aa: ASSQTSGGAWDIQY

v_gene: TRBV12-3/TRBV12-4
len: 13
d_gene: TRBD2
CDR3aa: ASNWRGGPYNEQF

v_gene: TRBV9
len: 11
d_gene: NA
CDR3aa: ASSVGGPGEQF

v_gene: TRBV5-1
len: 8
d_gene: NA
CDR3aa: ASSLVEAF

v_gene: TRBV6-5
len: 14
d_gene: TRBD1
CDR3aa: ASSPVQGASNQPQH

v_gene: TRBV12-3/TRBV12-4
len: 15
d_gene: TRBD1
CDR3aa: ASRPVSRGRGTGELF

v_gene: TRBV6-5
len: 11
d_gene: TRBD1
CDR3aa: ASSFDRDTEAF

v_gene: TRBV30
len: 14
d_gene: NA
CDR3aa: AWSPKLKTNTGELF

v_gene: TRBV5-1
len: 10
d_gene: NA
CDR3aa: ASSLQGRGYT

v_gene: TRBV20-1
len: 11
d_gene: NA
CDR3aa: SAKGHRSYEQY

v_gene: TRBV6-6
len: 12
d_gene: TRBD2
CDR3aa: ASSSSGSRYEQY

v_gene: TRBV5-5
len: 14
d_gene: NA
CDR3aa: ASSLRTPIPNEKLF

v_gene: TRBV6-1
len: 14
d_gene: TRBD2
CDR3aa: ASSGLAGALTGELF

v_gene: TRBV6-4
len: 13
d_gene: NA
CDR3aa: ASSAMADSNQPQH

v_gene: TRBV6-2/TRBV6-3
len: 13
d_gene: TRBD2
CDR3aa: ASRLAGGIEEEQF